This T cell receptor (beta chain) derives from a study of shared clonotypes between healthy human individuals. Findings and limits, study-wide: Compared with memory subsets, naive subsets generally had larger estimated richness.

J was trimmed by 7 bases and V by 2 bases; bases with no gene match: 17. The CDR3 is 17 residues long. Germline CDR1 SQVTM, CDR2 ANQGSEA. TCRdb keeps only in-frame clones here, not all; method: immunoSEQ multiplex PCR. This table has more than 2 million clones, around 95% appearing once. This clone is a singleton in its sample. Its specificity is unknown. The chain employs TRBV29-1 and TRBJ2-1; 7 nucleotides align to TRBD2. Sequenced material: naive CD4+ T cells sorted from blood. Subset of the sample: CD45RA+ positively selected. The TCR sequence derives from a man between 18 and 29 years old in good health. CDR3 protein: CSVEILGREVLSNEQFF. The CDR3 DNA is TGCAGCGTTGAAATACTGGGTCGGGAGGTCCTGAGTAATGAGCAGTTCTTC.